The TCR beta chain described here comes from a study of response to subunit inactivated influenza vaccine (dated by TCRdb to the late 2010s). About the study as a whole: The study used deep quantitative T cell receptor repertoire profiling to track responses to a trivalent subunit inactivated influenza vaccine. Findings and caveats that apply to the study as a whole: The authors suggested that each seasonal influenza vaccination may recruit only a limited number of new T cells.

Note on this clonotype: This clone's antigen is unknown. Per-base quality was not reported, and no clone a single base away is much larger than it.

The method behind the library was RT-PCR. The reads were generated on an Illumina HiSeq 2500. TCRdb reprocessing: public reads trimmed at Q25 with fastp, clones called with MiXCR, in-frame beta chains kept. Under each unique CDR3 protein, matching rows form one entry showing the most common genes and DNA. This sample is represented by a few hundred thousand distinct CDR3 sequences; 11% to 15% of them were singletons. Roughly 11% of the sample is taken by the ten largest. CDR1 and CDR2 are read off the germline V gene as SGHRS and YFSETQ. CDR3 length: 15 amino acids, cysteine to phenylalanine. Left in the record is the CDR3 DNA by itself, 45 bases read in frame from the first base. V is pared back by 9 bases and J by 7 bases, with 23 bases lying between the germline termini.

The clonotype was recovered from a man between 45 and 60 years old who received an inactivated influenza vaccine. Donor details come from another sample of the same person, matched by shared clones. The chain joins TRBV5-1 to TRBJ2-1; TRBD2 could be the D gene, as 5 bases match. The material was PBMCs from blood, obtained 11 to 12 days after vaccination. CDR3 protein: CATQERPDPLNEQFF. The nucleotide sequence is TGCGCCACCCAGGAGCGGCCCGACCCCTTGAATGAGCAGTTCTTC.